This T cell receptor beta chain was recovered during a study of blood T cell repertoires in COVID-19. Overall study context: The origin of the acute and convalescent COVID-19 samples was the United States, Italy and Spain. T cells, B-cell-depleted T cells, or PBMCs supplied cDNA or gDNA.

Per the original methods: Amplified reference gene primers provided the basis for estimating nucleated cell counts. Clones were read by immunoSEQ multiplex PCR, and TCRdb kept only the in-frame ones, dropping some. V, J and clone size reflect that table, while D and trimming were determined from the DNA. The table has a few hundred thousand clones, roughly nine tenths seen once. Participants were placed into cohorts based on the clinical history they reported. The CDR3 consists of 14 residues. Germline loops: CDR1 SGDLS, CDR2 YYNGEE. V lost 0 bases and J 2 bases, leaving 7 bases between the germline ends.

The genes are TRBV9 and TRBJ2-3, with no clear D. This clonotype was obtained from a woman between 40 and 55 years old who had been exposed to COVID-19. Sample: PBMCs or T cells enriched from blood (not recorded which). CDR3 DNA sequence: TGTGCCAGCAGCGTAGCCCGGTTCACAGATACGCAGTATTTT. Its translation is CASSVARFTDTQYF. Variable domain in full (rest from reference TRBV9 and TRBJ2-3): DSGVTQTPKHLITATGQRVTLRCSPRSGDLSVYWYQQSLDQGLQFLIQYYNGEERAKGNILERFSAQQFPDLHSELNLSSLELGDSALYFCASSVARFTDTQYFGPGTRLTVL.